The 27 T cell receptor beta chains reported below all come from one sample, sequenced in a study of blood T cell repertoires in COVID-19. Data came from immunoSEQ multiplex PCR; TCRdb stores just in-frame clones and leaves some out. Among 250,000 to 300,000 clones, about 93% were seen once, and the ten largest hold roughly 1.1%. Material: PBMCs or T cells enriched from blood (not recorded which). These receptors originate from a woman aged 25 to 39 who had recovered from COVID-19.

V gene TRBV19 combines with J gene TRBJ2-2; 11 bases agree with TRBD2. In germline, CDR1 is LNHDA, CDR2 SQIVND (reference sequence). The CDR3 runs 19 residues. Trimming took 0 bases from V and 4 from J; bases not matched to a gene: 10. In DNA, the CDR3 is TGTGCCAGTAGTATAGATGGGACTAGCGGTAGAATTCTCACCGGGGAGCTGTTTTTT. The encoded protein is CASSIDGTSGRILTGELFF.

The V and J genes are TRBV28 and TRBJ2-1; TRBD2 matches 9 bases. The CDR3 length is 18 residues. CDR1 and CDR2 (germline): MDHEN, SYDVKM. J lost 4 bases, V lost 3 bases, and 13 bases had no gene match. DNA for the CDR3: TGTGCCAGCAGTTTCGGGCTAGCGGGACCTAAATTGTACAATGAGCAGTTCTTC. It translates to CASSFGLAGPKLYNEQFF.

The chain uses TRBV9 and TRBJ2-2; 7 bases agree with TRBD2. The CDR3 extends over 16 amino acids. CDR1 is SGDLS and CDR2 is YYNGEE in the germline V gene. J gave up 1 base and V 0 bases, and 3 bases lay outside the gene matches. The CDR3 loop reads CASSVGAGVNTGELFF. For the CDR3, the DNA is TGTGCCAGCAGCGTAGGGGCGGGAGTGAACACCGGGGAGCTGTTTTTT.

Worth noting for this clone: Other nucleotide sequences from this sample produce the same CDR3. V and J are TRBV6-5 and TRBJ1-5, with D tentatively TRBD1 (6 bases). Between the trimmed V and J ends, which lost 6 bases and 7 bases, there was a span of 13 bases. Germline lookup yields CDR1 MNHEY and CDR2 SVGAGI. The CDR3 sequence is 13 residues long. The CDR3 loop reads CASSLQGRQPQHF. CDR3 bases: TGTGCCAGCAGCCTACAGGGAAGGCAGCCCCAGCATTTT.

V and J are TRBV7-3 and TRBJ2-1, with 12 bases matching TRBD2. From germline, CDR1 is SGHTA and CDR2 FQGTGA. This CDR3 has 15 residues. The trim removed 3 bases at V and 5 bases at J, leaving 2 bases unmatched. CDR3 sequence: CASSFGLAGHNEQFF. CDR3 DNA: TGTGCCAGCAGCTTTGGACTAGCGGGACACAATGAGCAGTTCTTC.

The V gene is TRBV5-1, the J gene TRBJ2-2; TRBD2 is a possible D gene (6 bases). Between the trimmed V and J ends, which lost 3 bases and 5 bases, there was a span of 17 bases. Germline lookup yields CDR1 SGHRS and CDR2 YFSETQ. The CDR3 is 16 amino acids. CDR3 region: CASSSGLGRGTGELFF. The CDR3, as DNA: TGCGCCAGCAGCTCGGGACTTGGGAGAGGGACCGGGGAGCTGTTTTTT.

CDR3 nucleotides: TGTGCCATCGCAGCGGGAGGGCCCGACACCGGGGAGCTGTTTTTT. This sequence encodes CAIAAGGPDTGELFF. This sequence joins TRBV10-3 and TRBJ2-2; 10 nucleotides align to TRBD2. With 8 bases clipped from V and 3 bases from J, the junction kept 6 bases outside the gene matches. Germline V gene data show CDR1 as ENHRY and CDR2 as SYGVKD. The CDR3 contains 15 residues.

This chain uses TRBV27 with TRBJ2-5; tentative D call: TRBD1 (9 bases). Germline V gives CDR1 MNHEY, CDR2 SMNVEV (reference sequence). The CDR3 loop spans 15 amino acids. Deletions cut 8 bases from V and 4 bases from J, with 20 bases between. The CDR3 protein is CASVGTGLAGETQYF. In DNA form, the CDR3 reads TGTGCCAGCGTTGGGACAGGGCTAGCGGGAGAGACCCAGTACTTC.

The CDR3 sequence: CASSLGTSGRNEQFF. The DNA for the CDR3 is TGTGCCAGCAGCTTAGGGACTAGCGGGAGGAATGAGCAGTTCTTC. V is TRBV7-3 and J is TRBJ2-1, with 15 bases aligning to TRBD2. The CDR3 has 15 amino acids. The V gene's germline CDR1 is SGHTA and CDR2 FQGTGA. The V segment lost 2 bases and the J segment 7 bases; nucleotides outside the gene matches: 0.

This clone has just one count. V gene TRBV10-3 combines with J gene TRBJ1-2; possible D gene TRBD1, 6 bases. This CDR3 comprises 14 residues. With 1 base removed from V and 8 bases from J, the gap between germline ends came to 14 bases. The V gene's germline CDR1 is ENHRY and CDR2 SYGVKD. The CDR3 spells CAISELTGITGYTF. As DNA, the CDR3 is TGTGCCATCAGTGAGTTAACAGGGATCACCGGCTACACCTTC.

This chain links TRBV5-1 with TRBJ2-7, with D possibly TRBD2 on 6 matching bases. Trimming removed 4 bases at V and 6 bases at J, with 23 bases between. The CDR3 consists of 16 residues. Looked up from germline, CDR1 is SGHRS and CDR2 is YFSETQ. The CDR3, as DNA: TGCGCCAGCAGCCCAACCTCGGCGGGACTCGGCTCCGAGCAGTACTTC. This codes for CASSPTSAGLGSEQYF.

The chain is built from TRBV27 and TRBJ1-6, with 8 bases aligning to TRBD1. The germline V gene has CDR1 MNHEY and CDR2 SMNVEV (reference sequence). The CDR3 totals 14 residues. Trimming at V came to 5 bases and at J to 7 bases, leaving 4 bases not matched to a gene. The CDR3 is CASSPDRDNSPLHF. DNA for the CDR3: TGTGCCAGCAGTCCGGACAGGGACAATTCACCCCTCCACTTT.

The CDR3 loop reads CASSEELAGVDTQYF. The CDR3 DNA reads as TGCGCCAGCAGCGAAGAACTAGCGGGAGTAGATACGCAGTATTTT. The chain couples TRBV5-1 to TRBJ2-3; TRBD2 matches at 11 bases. Trimming took 4 bases from V and 5 from J; bases not matched to a gene: 6. This CDR3 is 15 amino acids long. The germline V gene encodes CDR1 SGHRS and CDR2 YFSETQ.

A single count supports this clone. The genes are TRBV2 and TRBJ2-1; D remains unclear. Germline loops: CDR1 SNHLY, CDR2 FYNNEI. Trimming shortened V by 5 bases and J by 0 bases, and 11 bases separated the two germline ends. CDR3 size: 15 residues. As DNA, the CDR3 is TGTGCCAGCAGTTCCGACTTTAACTCCTACAATGAGCAGTTCTTC. The encoded protein is CASSSDFNSYNEQFF.

V gene TRBV28 combines with J gene TRBJ2-3, with 7 positions matching TRBD2. CDR1 is MDHEN, CDR2 SYDVKM, per germline. This CDR3 spans 15 amino acids. V lost 3 bases, J lost 6 bases, and 9 bases stayed unmatched. CDR3: CASSFSGTPGDTQYF. CDR3 nucleotide sequence: TGTGCCAGCAGTTTCAGCGGGACCCCGGGGGATACGCAGTATTTT.

This CDR3 is CSASSPSGTGLGQPQHF. CDR3 nucleotides: TGCAGTGCTAGTAGTCCCTCCGGGACAGGGCTAGGACAGCCCCAGCATTTT. The V and J genes are TRBV20-1 and TRBJ1-5, with 9 bases lining up with TRBD1. The junction had 16 bases not matched to a gene; V was cut back by 3 bases and J by 7 bases. The CDR3 is made up of 17 amino acids. Germline V gives CDR1 DFQATT, CDR2 SNEGSKA (reference sequence).

This chain joins TRBV6-5 and TRBJ2-1; tentative D call: TRBD2 (6 bases). With 7 bases removed from V and 5 bases from J, the gap between germline ends came to 18 bases. This CDR3 is 15 amino acids long. In germline, CDR1 is MNHEY, CDR2 SVGAGI. The CDR3 loop reads CASKAGRWGDNEQFF. In nucleotides, the CDR3 is TGTGCCAGCAAGGCAGGGAGGTGGGGAGACAATGAGCAGTTCTTC.

The chain carries TRBV11-2 and TRBJ2-2; 7 bases line up with TRBD2. V trimming: 5 bases; J trimming: 0 bases; junction bases outside the gene matches: 6. Germline CDR1 and CDR2: SGHAT and FQNNGV. The CDR3 has 16 residues. The CDR3 here is CASSTGLPTNTGELFF. Here the CDR3 DNA reads TGTGCCAGCAGCACGGGACTACCCACGAACACCGGGGAGCTGTTTTTT.

This clone appeared a few times. CDR3 loop: CAWNLPPHYGYTF. For the CDR3, the DNA is TGTGCCTGGAATCTCCCCCCCCACTATGGCTACACCTTC. This chain joins TRBV30 and TRBJ1-2; D gene uncertain. Between the trimmed V and J ends, which lost 4 bases and 3 bases, there was a span of 12 bases. This CDR3 region has 13 residues. CDR1 and CDR2 (germline): GTSNPN, SVGIG (reference sequence).

Only one count was recorded for this clone. The chain has TRBV28 and TRBJ1-2; 7 bases align to TRBD1. The CDR3 has 15 residues. V dropped 6 bases and J dropped 3; count of bases not matched to a gene: 10. From germline, CDR1 is MDHEN and CDR2 SYDVKM. CDR3 region: CASSAGQPYDYGYTF. In DNA, the CDR3 is TGTGCCAGCAGCGCGGGACAGCCCTATGACTATGGCTACACCTTC.

The chain employs TRBV28 and TRBJ1-3; 7 positions match TRBD1. CDR3 size: 15 residues. V shed 3 bases and J 5 bases; nucleotides not matched to a gene: 7. Germline V gene sequence: CDR1 MDHEN, CDR2 SYDVKM. The CDR3 here is CASSLEGAERNTIYF. The CDR3 bases are TGTGCCAGCAGTTTGGAGGGGGCAGAGCGAAACACCATATATTTT.

This chain uses TRBV5-6 with TRBJ1-2, with 8 bases matching TRBD1. The CDR3 has 14 amino acids. The J segment lost 4 bases and the V segment lost 4 bases, leaving 6 bases of the junction unmatched. CDR1 and CDR2 (germline): SGHDT, YYEEEE. CDR3 sequence reads: CASSRTGLIYGYTF. CDR3 DNA sequence: TGTGCCAGCAGCCGGACAGGGTTGATCTATGGCTACACCTTC.

The genes are TRBV28 and TRBJ2-1; 13 bases are shared with TRBD2. V was pared by 5 bases and J by 1 base, with 11 bases of the junction left unmatched. The CDR3 contains 19 residues. In germline, CDR1 is MDHEN, CDR2 SYDVKM. CDR3 loop: CASSPRLAGGTQSYNEQFF. CDR3 coding DNA: TGTGCCAGCAGTCCCCGACTAGCGGGAGGAACTCAATCCTACAATGAGCAGTTCTTC.

This chain links TRBV4-1 with TRBJ2-1; 12 positions agree with TRBD2. The CDR3 is 21 residues long. Germline-derived CDR1 and CDR2 are MGHRA and YSYEKL. Losses at the gene ends were 1 base for V and 7 bases for J; bases not matched to a gene: 20. The CDR3 sequence is CASSQGYFGPSGRASRNEQFF. The DNA of the CDR3 is TGCGCCAGCAGCCAAGGGTATTTCGGGCCTAGCGGGAGGGCAAGTAGAAATGAGCAGTTCTTC.

The rearrangement joins TRBV6-5 to TRBJ1-5; TRBD1 aligns across 9 bases. V lost 4 bases and J lost 2; bases outside the gene matches: 6. The CDR3 has 16 amino acids. Germline values: CDR1 MNHEY, CDR2 SVGAGI. CDR3 sequence: CASSSRGQGGNQPQHF. CDR3 DNA sequence: TGTGCCAGCAGTTCCCGGGGACAGGGTGGCAATCAGCCCCAGCATTTT.

The chain carries TRBV13 and TRBJ1-5; D possibly corresponds to TRBD1 (5 bases). CDR1 PRHDT and CDR2 FYEKMQ come from the germline V gene (reference sequence). The CDR3 sequence is 15 residues long. Trimming pared 3 bases from V and 4 bases from J, leaving 13 bases between. CDR3 in DNA: TGTGCCAGCAGCTTGAGAAGGGGTGGGAATCAGCCCCAGCATTTT. Its translation: CASSLRRGGNQPQHF.

V and J are TRBV5-1 and TRBJ1-2; maybe TRBD1 (6 bases). This CDR3 is 14 amino acids long. V lost 0 bases, J lost 6 bases, and 12 bases lay in between. Germline V gene sequence: CDR1 SGHRS, CDR2 YFSETQ. CDR3 bases: TGCGCCAGCAGCTTGGGGGACATCGGAAATGGCTACACCTTC. It encodes CASSLGDIGNGYTF.